Each of the 8 T cell receptor beta chains below was sequenced from the same sample in a study of vaccination and CD4 T cells after COVID-19. Indicated treatment: roughly ten-day PBMC culture with coronavirus spike peptide pools or control peptides (ViraFEST assay). Their specific antigens are unknown. Sequencing of cultured CD4+ T cell DNA used the Oncomine TCR Beta short-read assay. TCRdb used MiXCR to reprocess the PCR reads, holding one entry per CDR3 protein. Among about 18,000 distinct CDR3 sequences listed, around 48% were seen once. The material sequenced was CD4+ T cells from blood, cultured in vitro, taken before SARS-CoV-2 vaccination. The origin of the receptors is a human donor who had recovered from COVID-19.

This chain connects TRBV7-9 to TRBJ2-6; 9 positions match TRBD1. From germline, CDR1 is SEHNR and CDR2 FQNEAQ (reference sequence). The CDR3 runs 18 residues. V was pared by 0 bases and J by 0 bases, with 3 bases of the junction left unmatched. The CDR3 DNA sequence: TGTGCCAGCAGCTTAGCCGGGACAGGGAGCTCTGGGGCCAACGTCCTGACTTTC. Its translation: CASSLAGTGSSGANVLTF.

The J gene is TRBJ1-6, the V gene TRBV19; D is uncertain. Germline CDR1 and CDR2: LNHDA and SQIVND (reference sequence). The CDR3 contains 14 residues. V was trimmed by 3 bases and J by 9 bases, leaving 12 bases between them. The CDR3 loop is CASSITRAPSPLHF. CDR3 in DNA: TGTGCCAGTAGTATCACAAGAGCCCCTTCACCCCTCCACTTT. The complete variable domain, with remaining parts taken from reference TRBV19 and TRBJ1-6, reads DGGITQSPKYLFRKEGQNVTLSCEQNLNHDAMYWYRQDPGQGLRLIYYSQIVNDFQKGDIAEGYSVSREKKESFPLTVTSAQKNPTAFYLCASSITRAPSPLHFGNGTRLTVT.

The chain employs TRBV7-2 and TRBJ1-6; no clear D gene. The ends were cut back, 3 bases at V and 6 bases at J, with 12 bases in the middle. This CDR3 spans 15 amino acids. Germline-derived CDR1 and CDR2 are SGHTA and FQGNSA. The CDR3 loop is CASSLGFKVNSPLHF. CDR3 DNA sequence: TGTGCCAGCAGCTTGGGTTTTAAGGTTAATTCACCCCTCCACTTT.

V is TRBV6-1 and J is TRBJ2-6; D not certain. The CDR3 is 15 residues long. Trimming left V 7 bases short and J 1 base short, with 11 bases between. CDR1 MNHNS and CDR2 SASEGT come from the germline V gene. CDR3 residues: CASTRLGSGANVLTF. CDR3 DNA sequence: TGTGCCAGCACCCGCCTCGGGTCTGGGGCCAACGTCCTGACTTTC.

The V gene is TRBV6-1, the J gene TRBJ2-3; 14 positions agree with TRBD2. The germline gives CDR1 MNHNS, CDR2 SASEGT. The CDR3 has 17 amino acids. With 6 bases clipped from V and 4 bases from J, the junction kept 9 bases outside the gene matches. The CDR3 here is CASRVPGLAGASDTQYF. CDR3 DNA sequence: TGTGCCAGCAGGGTACCGGGACTAGCGGGGGCGTCAGATACGCAGTATTTT.

This clonotype was found a few times. CDR3 amino acids: CSARTRTGNGYTF. CDR3 sequence (DNA): TGCAGTGCTAGGACCCGGACAGGCAATGGCTACACCTTC. V and J are TRBV20-1 and TRBJ1-2, with 7 bases lining up with TRBD1. Germline V gene sequence: CDR1 DFQATT, CDR2 SNEGSKA (reference sequence). This CDR3 region has 13 residues. The J segment lost 6 bases and the V segment lost 3 bases, leaving 7 bases of the junction unmatched.

This rearrangement joins TRBV7-8 to TRBJ1-5; possibly TRBD1 for D (6 bases). Per germline, CDR1 SGHVS and CDR2 FQNEAQ. The CDR3 loop spans 13 amino acids. The germline V and J ends were trimmed by 4 bases and 4 bases, with 8 bases remaining between them. Here the CDR3 reads CASSSRGNQPQHF. For the CDR3, the DNA is TGTGCCAGCAGCTCCAGGGGTAATCAGCCCCAGCATTTT.

J is TRBJ2-3 and V is TRBV20-1; weak D call: TRBD2 (6 bases). Germline V CDR1 and CDR2: DFQATT, SNEGSKA (reference sequence). This CDR3 comprises 15 residues. Trimming stripped 5 bases from V and 5 bases from J, with 20 bases between. Written as DNA, the CDR3 is TGCAGTGCTGCCCCACTCGCGGGAATCGGAGATACGCAGTATTTT. Amino acid sequence: CSAAPLAGIGDTQYF.